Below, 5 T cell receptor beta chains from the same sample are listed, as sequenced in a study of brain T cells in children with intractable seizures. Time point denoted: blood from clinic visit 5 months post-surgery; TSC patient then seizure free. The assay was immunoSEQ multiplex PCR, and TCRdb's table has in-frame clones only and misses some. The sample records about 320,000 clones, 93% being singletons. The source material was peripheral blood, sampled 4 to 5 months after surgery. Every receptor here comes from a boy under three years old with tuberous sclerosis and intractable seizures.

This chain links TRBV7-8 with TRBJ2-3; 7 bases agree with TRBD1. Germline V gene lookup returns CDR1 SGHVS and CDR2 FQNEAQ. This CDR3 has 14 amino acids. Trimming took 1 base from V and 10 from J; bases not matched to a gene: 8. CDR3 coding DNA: TGTGCCAGCAGCTTAGTTTTTAGGGGGCGACCGCAGTATTTT. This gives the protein CASSLVFRGRPQYF.

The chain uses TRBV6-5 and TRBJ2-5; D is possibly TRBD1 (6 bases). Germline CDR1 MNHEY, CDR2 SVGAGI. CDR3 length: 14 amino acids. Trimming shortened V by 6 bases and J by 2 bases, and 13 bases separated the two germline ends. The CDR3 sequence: CASRPDSQQETQYF. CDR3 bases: TGTGCCAGCAGACCGGACAGCCAGCAAGAGACCCAGTACTTC.

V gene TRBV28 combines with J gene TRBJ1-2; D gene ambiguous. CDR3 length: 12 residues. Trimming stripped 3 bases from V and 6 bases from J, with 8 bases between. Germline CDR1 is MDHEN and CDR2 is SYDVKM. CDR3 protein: CASSLTGNGYTF. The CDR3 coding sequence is TGTGCCAGCAGTTTGACGGGGAATGGCTACACCTTC.

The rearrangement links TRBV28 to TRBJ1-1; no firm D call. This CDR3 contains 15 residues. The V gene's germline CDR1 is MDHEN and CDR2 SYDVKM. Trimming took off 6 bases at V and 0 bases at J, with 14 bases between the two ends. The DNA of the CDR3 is TGTGCCAGCAGCAAAAGGGCCACCATGAACACTGAAGCTTTCTTT. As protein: CASSKRATMNTEAFF.

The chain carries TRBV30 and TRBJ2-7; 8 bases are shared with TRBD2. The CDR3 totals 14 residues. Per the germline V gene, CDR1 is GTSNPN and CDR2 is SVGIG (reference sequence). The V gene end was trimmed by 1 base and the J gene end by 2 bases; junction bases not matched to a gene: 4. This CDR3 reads CAWSEGGGPYEQYF. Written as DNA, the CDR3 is TGTGCCTGGAGTGAGGGCGGGGGGCCCTACGAGCAGTACTTC.